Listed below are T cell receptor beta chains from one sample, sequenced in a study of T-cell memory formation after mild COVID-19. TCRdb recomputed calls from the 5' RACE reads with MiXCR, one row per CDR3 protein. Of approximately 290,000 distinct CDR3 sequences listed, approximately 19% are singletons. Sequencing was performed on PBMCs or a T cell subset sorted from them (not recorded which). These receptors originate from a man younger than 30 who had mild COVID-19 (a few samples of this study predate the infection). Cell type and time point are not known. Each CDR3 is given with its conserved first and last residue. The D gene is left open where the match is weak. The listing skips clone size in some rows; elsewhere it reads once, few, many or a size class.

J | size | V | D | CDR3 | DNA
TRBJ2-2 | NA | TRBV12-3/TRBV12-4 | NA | CASSPGSHTGELFF | TGTGCCAGCAGTCCGGGTTCCCACACCGGGGAGCTGTTTTTT
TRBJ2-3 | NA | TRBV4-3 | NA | CASSQEQGLTDTQYF | TGCGCCAGCAGCCAAGAGCAGGGGCTCACAGATACGCAGTATTTT
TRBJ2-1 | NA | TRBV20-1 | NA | CSASAGFNEQFF | TGCAGTGCTAGTGCCGGGTTCAATGAGCAGTTCTTC
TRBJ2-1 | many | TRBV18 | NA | CASSPRQGMGVWYNEQFF | TGTGCCAGCTCACCGCGTCAGGGGATGGGTGTATGGTACAATGAGCAGTTCTTC
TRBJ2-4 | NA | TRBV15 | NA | CATTTGFAKNIQYF | TGTGCCACCACGACAGGTTTCGCCAAAAACATTCAGTACTTC
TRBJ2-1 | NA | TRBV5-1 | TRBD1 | CASSFIQGDPYNEQFF | TGCGCCAGCAGCTTTATACAGGGGGACCCCTACAATGAGCAGTTCTTC
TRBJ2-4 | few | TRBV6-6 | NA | CASSLGLPSLSKNIQYF | TGTGCCAGCAGCCTCGGACTTCCCTCCTTAAGCAAAAACATTCAGTACTTC
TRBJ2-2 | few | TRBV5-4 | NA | CASSRKAGINTGELFF | TGTGCCAGCAGCAGAAAAGCAGGAATTAACACCGGGGAGCTGTTTTTT
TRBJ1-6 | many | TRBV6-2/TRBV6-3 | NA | CASSLDSNSPLHF | TGTGCCAGCAGCTTAGACAGCAATTCACCCCTCCACTTT
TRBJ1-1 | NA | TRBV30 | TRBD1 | CAWSVGQGTEAFF | TGTGCCTGGAGTGTAGGACAGGGCACTGAAGCTTTCTTT
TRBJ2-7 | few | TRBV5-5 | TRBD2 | CASSFRGRGPSYEQYF | TGTGCCAGCAGCTTTCGCGGGAGGGGACCATCCTACGAGCAGTACTTC
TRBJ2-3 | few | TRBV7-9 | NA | CASSLQRLRTDTQYF | TGTGCCAGCAGCTTACAGCGCCTTCGCACAGATACGCAGTATTTT
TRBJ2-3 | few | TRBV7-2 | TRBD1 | CASSLRFSGGADTQYF | TGTGCCAGCAGCTTAAGGTTTTCAGGGGGTGCAGATACGCAGTATTTT
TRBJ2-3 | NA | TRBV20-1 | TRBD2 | CSARGLAGGSTDTQYF | TGCAGTGCTAGAGGACTAGCGGGGGGCTCAACAGATACGCAGTATTTT
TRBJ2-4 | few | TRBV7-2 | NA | CASSLGGGTAKNIQYF | TGTGCCAGCAGCCTGGGCGGTGGGACGGCCAAAAACATTCAGTACTTC
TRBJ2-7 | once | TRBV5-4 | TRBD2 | CASSLSDSGGYEQYF | TGTGCCAGCAGCTTGAGTGATAGCGGGGGCTACGAGCAGTACTTC
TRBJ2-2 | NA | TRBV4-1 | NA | CASSGLGRNTGELFF | TGCGCCAGCAGCGGACTGGGACGGAACACCGGGGAGCTGTTTTTT
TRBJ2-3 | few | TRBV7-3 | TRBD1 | CASSLGVGTGTDTQYF | TGTGCCAGCAGCTTAGGAGTCGGGACAGGCACAGATACGCAGTATTTT
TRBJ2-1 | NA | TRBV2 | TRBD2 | CASTPRSGGADEQFF | TGTGCCAGCACTCCACGTAGCGGGGGGGCCGATGAGCAGTTCTTC
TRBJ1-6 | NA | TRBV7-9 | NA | CASSLGSGFNSPLHF | TGTGCCAGCAGCTTAGGATCGGGATTTAATTCACCCCTCCACTTT
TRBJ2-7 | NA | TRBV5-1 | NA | CASSLGLTEQYF | TGCGCCAGCAGCTTGGGTCTGACCGAGCAGTACTTC
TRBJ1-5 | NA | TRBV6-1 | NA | CASSDGEGGNQPQHF | TGTGCCAGCAGTGATGGGGAAGGGGGCAATCAGCCCCAGCATTTT
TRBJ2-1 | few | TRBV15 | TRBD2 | CATSRETRPGLAGYEQFF | TGTGCCACCAGCAGAGAGACCCGTCCGGGACTAGCGGGGTATGAGCAGTTCTTC
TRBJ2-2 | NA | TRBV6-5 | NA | CASSYETYGGELFF | TGTGCCAGCAGTTACGAAACGTATGGCGGGGAGCTGTTTTTT
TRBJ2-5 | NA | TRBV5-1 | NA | CASRGSLATQETQYF | TGCGCCAGCAGAGGAAGTCTCGCGACGCAAGAGACCCAGTACTTC
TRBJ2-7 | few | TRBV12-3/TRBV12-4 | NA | CASSLGTPAAPYF | TGTGCCAGCAGTTTAGGTACACCCGCAGCGCCGTACTTC
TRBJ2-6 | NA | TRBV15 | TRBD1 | CATSKDRVGANVLTF | TGTGCCACCAGCAAGGACAGGGTTGGGGCCAACGTCCTGACTTTC
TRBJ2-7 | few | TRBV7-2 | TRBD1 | CASSLGQGAGEQYF | TGTGCCAGCAGCTTGGGACAGGGGGCGGGCGAGCAGTACTTC
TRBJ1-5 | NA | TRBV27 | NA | CASSRFHRAGQPQHF | TGTGCCAGCAGCCGCTTCCACAGGGCAGGACAGCCCCAGCATTTT
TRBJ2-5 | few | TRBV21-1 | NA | CASSKGGRTNLETQYF | TGTGCCAGCAGCAAAGGGGGCAGGACTAACCTAGAGACCCAGTACTTC
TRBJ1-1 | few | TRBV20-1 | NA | CSARDGAGLVRGTEAFF | TGCAGTGCTAGAGATGGGGCGGGGCTGGTTCGGGGCACTGAAGCTTTCTTT
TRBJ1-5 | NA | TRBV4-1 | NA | CASSQTDHRVDQPQHF | TGCGCCAGCAGCCAAACCGACCACAGGGTGGATCAGCCCCAGCATTTT
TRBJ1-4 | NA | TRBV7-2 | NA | CASSLGLVGKLFF | TGTGCCAGCAGCTTAGGTCTCGTCGGTAAACTGTTTTTT
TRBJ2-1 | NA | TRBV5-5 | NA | CASVPLGAEFNEQFF | TGTGCCAGCGTCCCGCTGGGGGCCGAATTTAATGAGCAGTTCTTC
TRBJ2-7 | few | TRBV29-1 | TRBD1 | CSVAGQESSYEQYF | TGCAGCGTTGCGGGACAGGAGAGCTCCTACGAGCAGTACTTC
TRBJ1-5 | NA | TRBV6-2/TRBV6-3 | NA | CASSVAGVFGQPQHF | TGTGCCAGCAGTGTGGCAGGGGTATTTGGTCAGCCCCAGCATTTT
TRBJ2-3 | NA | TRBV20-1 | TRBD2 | CSAQHGGGADTQYF | TGCAGTGCTCAGCACGGGGGGGGTGCAGATACGCAGTATTTT